This T cell receptor (beta chain) was recovered during a study of cytomegalovirus exposure and HLA in healthy donors. The study's findings and limits: It was 150 to 200 TCR beta chains that were listed as cytomegalovirus-associated.

Worth noting for this clone: Its antigen is as yet unknown.

With 60 Vbeta and 13 Jbeta primers, the PCR was carried out. The assay was immunoSEQ multiplex PCR, and TCRdb's table has in-frame clones only and misses some. The data hold roughly 89,000 clones, with 65% observed a single time. The CDR3 loop spans 14 amino acids. V lost 5 bases, J lost 7 bases, and 17 bases lay in between. Germline-derived CDR1 and CDR2 are SEHNR and FQNEAQ (reference sequence). The chain couples TRBV7-9 to TRBJ2-5, with D hard to call. The origin of this receptor is a woman in her forties or fifties in good health and CMV-seropositive. Sequencing was performed on PBMCs. The CDR3 region is CASSPPRGDGTQYF. DNA for the CDR3: TGTGCCAGCAGCCCGCCACGAGGTGATGGGACCCAGTACTTC.